This note documents a single T cell receptor beta chain sequence. This record comes from a study of OX40 agonist ivuxolimab in advanced cancers. Profiling relied on immunoSEQ multiplex PCR, and the TCRdb table lists in-frame clones only, not all of them. The table lists about 34,000 clones, about 86% of them singletons. The TCR comes from an adult with an advanced solid tumor such as melanoma, head and neck, liver or kidney cancer. The sample consisted of CD4+ or CD8+ T cells sorted from blood, taken in a trial of the OX40 agonist ivuxolimab.

CDR3 region: CASQGENTGELFF. The CDR3 DNA follows: TGTGCCAGTCAGGGGGAGAACACCGGGGAGCTGTTTTTT. The genes are TRBV2 and TRBJ2-2; 7 nucleotides line up with TRBD1. Germline loops: CDR1 SNHLY, CDR2 FYNNEI. CDR3 size: 13 residues. The V and J ends lost 9 bases and 1 base, in that order; junction bases with no gene match: 2.